The 7 T cell receptor beta chains given below trace back to one sample, sequenced in a study of T-cell reconstitution after alpha-beta-depleted transplantation in children. TCRbeta library construction was performed incorporating unique molecular identifiers. TCRdb analysed the PCR reads with MiXCR anew, one entry per CDR3 protein. The top ten clones hold roughly 5.5% of a sample with around 380,000 distinct CDR3 sequences, 11% of them seen once. Sequencing used PBMCs from the stem cell graft donor, obtained from the stem cell graft. These TCRs come from a human donor who donated a stem cell graft to a child with acute myeloid leukemia.

Only a few counts were recorded for this clonotype. V is TRBV3-1 and J is TRBJ2-2; no firm D call. CDR3 length: 16 amino acids. Germline V gene sequence: CDR1 LGHDT, CDR2 YNNKEL (reference sequence). V dropped 0 bases and J dropped 7 bases, with 15 bases sitting between them. The CDR3: CASSQEKTAISGELFF. The CDR3 DNA follows: TGTGCCAGCAGCCAAGAAAAAACAGCCATAAGCGGGGAGCTGTTTTTT.

This clonotype was recorded a few times. This chain links TRBV6-5 with TRBJ2-1, with TRBD1 identical over 9 bases. The CDR3 runs to 17 residues. With V trimmed by 4 bases and J by 3 bases, 10 bases remained unmatched. Germline values: CDR1 MNHEY, CDR2 SVGAGI. The CDR3 region is CASSLETRQGGYNEQFF. CDR3 sequence (DNA): TGTGCCAGCAGTTTAGAAACGCGACAGGGGGGCTACAATGAGCAGTTCTTC.

V and J are TRBV20-1 and TRBJ1-5; possibly TRBD1 for D (5 bases). Germline V lookup: CDR1 DFQATT, CDR2 SNEGSKA (reference sequence). The CDR3 has 13 residues. Trimming shortened V by 5 bases and J by 0 bases, and 8 bases separated the two germline ends. In nucleotides, the CDR3 is TGCAGTGCTCTACAGGATAGCAATCAGCCCCAGCATTTT. This sequence encodes CSALQDSNQPQHF.

This rearrangement joins TRBV9 to TRBJ2-7; 13 bases align to TRBD2. This CDR3 comprises 16 residues. Trimming at V came to 2 bases and at J to 0 bases, leaving 2 bases not matched to a gene. Per germline, CDR1 SGDLS and CDR2 YYNGEE. CDR3 protein: CASSVGTSGNSYEQYF. The CDR3 DNA is TGTGCCAGCAGCGTCGGGACTAGCGGGAACTCCTACGAGCAGTACTTC.

The gene calls are TRBV7-9 and TRBJ2-7; D is possibly TRBD2 (6 bases). The CDR3 contains 15 residues. Germline CDR1 and CDR2: SEHNR and FQNEAQ (reference sequence). The V and J ends lost 7 bases and 0 bases respectively, with 16 bases between them. The CDR3 loop reads CASTSGSPDSYEQYF. For the CDR3, the DNA is TGTGCCAGCACCTCCGGGAGCCCCGACTCCTACGAGCAGTACTTC.

The V gene is TRBV29-1, the J gene TRBJ2-5; TRBD2 agrees at 10 bases. Germline V gives CDR1 SQVTM, CDR2 ANQGSEA. CDR3 length equals 16 residues. V gave up 3 bases and J gave up 4 bases; unmatched junction bases: 11. The CDR3 region is CSVDASGSSSRETQYF. CDR3 bases: TGCAGCGTTGATGCTAGCGGGAGCAGTTCCCGAGAGACCCAGTACTTC. Combining the CDR3 with reference TRBV29-1 and TRBJ2-5 gives the whole variable domain SAVISQKPSRDICQRGTSLTIQCQVDSQVTMMFWYRQQPGQSLTLIATANQGSEATYESGFVIDKFPISRPNLTFSTLTVSNMSPEDSSIYLCSVDASGSSSRETQYFGPGTRLLVL.

Many counts were recorded for this clonotype. The J gene is TRBJ2-1, the V gene TRBV9; maybe TRBD2 (5 bases). Trimming left V 4 bases short and J 0 bases short, with 14 bases between. Germline CDR1 and CDR2: SGDLS and YYNGEE. The CDR3 is made up of 16 amino acids. CDR3 loop: CASSPPVGSSYNEQFF. The CDR3 nucleotides read TGTGCCAGCAGCCCCCCAGTTGGGAGCTCCTACAATGAGCAGTTCTTC. Based on the CDR3 plus reference TRBV9 and TRBJ2-1, the full variable domain is DSGVTQTPKHLITATGQRVTLRCSPRSGDLSVYWYQQSLDQGLQFLIQYYNGEERAKGNILERFSAQQFPDLHSELNLSSLELGDSALYFCASSPPVGSSYNEQFFGPGTRLTVL.